The source of this T cell receptor (beta chain) is a study of blood T cell repertoires in COVID-19. In the study overall: From T cells, B-cell-depleted T cells, or PBMCs came the material, which was cDNA or gDNA.

The table came from immunoSEQ multiplex PCR; TCRdb's copy has only in-frame clones and leaves some out. The table has more than 140,000 clones, around nine tenths seen once. Trimming removed 4 bases from V and 4 bases from J; junction bases left unmatched: 8. CDR1 and CDR2 from the germline V gene are MDHEN and SYDVKM. The CDR3 runs 15 residues. Specimen: peripheral blood. The receptor was derived from a woman aged 55-69 years with acute or convalescent COVID-19. V usage is TRBV28 and J usage is TRBJ2-3, with 7 bases lining up with TRBD1. The CDR3 loop is CASSSAQGQPDTQYF. CDR3 nucleotides: TGTGCCAGCAGTTCGGCACAGGGGCAGCCAGATACGCAGTATTTT.